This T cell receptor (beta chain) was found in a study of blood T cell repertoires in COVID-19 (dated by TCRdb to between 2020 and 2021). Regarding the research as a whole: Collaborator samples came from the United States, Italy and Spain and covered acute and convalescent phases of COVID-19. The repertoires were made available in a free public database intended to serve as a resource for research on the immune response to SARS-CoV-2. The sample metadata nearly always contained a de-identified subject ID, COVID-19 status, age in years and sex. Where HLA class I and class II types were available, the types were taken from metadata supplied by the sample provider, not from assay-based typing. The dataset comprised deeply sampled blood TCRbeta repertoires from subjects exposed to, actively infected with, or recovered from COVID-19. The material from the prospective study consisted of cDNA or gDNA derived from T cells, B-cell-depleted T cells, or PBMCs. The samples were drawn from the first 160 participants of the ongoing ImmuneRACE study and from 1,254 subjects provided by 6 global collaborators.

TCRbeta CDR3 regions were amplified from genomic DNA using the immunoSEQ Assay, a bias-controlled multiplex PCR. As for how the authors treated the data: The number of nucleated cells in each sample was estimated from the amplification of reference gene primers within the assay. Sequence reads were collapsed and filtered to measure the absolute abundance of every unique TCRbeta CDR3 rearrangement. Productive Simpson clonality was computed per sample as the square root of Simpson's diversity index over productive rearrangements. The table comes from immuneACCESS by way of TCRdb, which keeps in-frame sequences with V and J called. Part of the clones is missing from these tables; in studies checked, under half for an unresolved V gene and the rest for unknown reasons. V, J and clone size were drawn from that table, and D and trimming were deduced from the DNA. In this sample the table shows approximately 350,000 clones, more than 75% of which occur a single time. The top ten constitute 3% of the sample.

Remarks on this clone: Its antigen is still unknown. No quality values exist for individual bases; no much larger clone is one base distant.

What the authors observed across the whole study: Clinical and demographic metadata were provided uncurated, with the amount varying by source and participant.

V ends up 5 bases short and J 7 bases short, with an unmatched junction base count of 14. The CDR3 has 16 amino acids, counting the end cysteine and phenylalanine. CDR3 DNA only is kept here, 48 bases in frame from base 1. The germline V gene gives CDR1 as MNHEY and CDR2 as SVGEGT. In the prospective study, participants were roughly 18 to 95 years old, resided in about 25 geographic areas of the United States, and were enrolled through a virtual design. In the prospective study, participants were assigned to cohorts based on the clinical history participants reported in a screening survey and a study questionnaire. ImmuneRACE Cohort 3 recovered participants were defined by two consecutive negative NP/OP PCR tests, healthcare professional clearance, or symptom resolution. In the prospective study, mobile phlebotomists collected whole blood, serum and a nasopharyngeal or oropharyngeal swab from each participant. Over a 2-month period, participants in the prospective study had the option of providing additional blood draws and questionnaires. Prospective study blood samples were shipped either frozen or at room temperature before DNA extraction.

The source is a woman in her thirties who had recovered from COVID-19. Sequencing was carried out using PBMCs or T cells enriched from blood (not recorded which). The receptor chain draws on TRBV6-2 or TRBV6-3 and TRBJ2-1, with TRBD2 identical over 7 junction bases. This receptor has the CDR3 CASSDQRGMSWNEQFF. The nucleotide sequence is TGTGCCAGCAGTGACCAGCGGGGAATGTCTTGGAATGAGCAGTTCTTC.